These 3 T cell receptor beta chains originate from one sample sequenced in a study of blood T cell repertoires in COVID-19. The protocol was immunoSEQ multiplex PCR, while the TCRdb copy is restricted to in-frame clones and leaves out a portion. The table has roughly 290,000 clones, approximately 83% seen once. Sequenced: PBMCs or T cells enriched from blood (not recorded which). The receptors derive from a man aged 25 to 40 who had recovered from COVID-19.

The J gene is TRBJ2-2, the V gene TRBV10-1, with 8 bases matching TRBD2. Germline trimming cut 3 bases from V and 6 bases from J; bases unmatched to any gene: 6. The CDR3 contains 15 residues. CDR1 WNHNN and CDR2 SYGVQD come from the germline V gene (reference sequence). CDR3 amino acids: CASSERRGGPGELFF. CDR3 nucleotides: TGCGCCAGCAGTGAAAGACGGGGGGGCCCCGGGGAGCTGTTTTTT.

This chain uses TRBV6-1 with TRBJ2-7, with D tentatively TRBD2 (5 bases). The germline gives CDR1 MNHNS, CDR2 SASEGT. V dropped 1 base and J dropped 6 bases, with 13 bases sitting between them. This CDR3 is built from 14 residues. The CDR3 protein is CASSEGRTFGEQYF. DNA for the CDR3: TGTGCCAGCAGTGAAGGCAGGACTTTTGGCGAGCAGTACTTC.

The chain employs TRBV5-6 and TRBJ2-7, with D maybe TRBD2 (6 bases). CDR1 and CDR2 (germline): SGHDT, YYEEEE. This CDR3 comprises 14 residues. V shed 6 bases and J shed 3 bases, with 16 bases lying between them. CDR3 loop: CASTPRRGFYEQYF. Here the CDR3 DNA reads TGTGCCAGCACCCCGAGGAGGGGATTCTACGAGCAGTACTTC.